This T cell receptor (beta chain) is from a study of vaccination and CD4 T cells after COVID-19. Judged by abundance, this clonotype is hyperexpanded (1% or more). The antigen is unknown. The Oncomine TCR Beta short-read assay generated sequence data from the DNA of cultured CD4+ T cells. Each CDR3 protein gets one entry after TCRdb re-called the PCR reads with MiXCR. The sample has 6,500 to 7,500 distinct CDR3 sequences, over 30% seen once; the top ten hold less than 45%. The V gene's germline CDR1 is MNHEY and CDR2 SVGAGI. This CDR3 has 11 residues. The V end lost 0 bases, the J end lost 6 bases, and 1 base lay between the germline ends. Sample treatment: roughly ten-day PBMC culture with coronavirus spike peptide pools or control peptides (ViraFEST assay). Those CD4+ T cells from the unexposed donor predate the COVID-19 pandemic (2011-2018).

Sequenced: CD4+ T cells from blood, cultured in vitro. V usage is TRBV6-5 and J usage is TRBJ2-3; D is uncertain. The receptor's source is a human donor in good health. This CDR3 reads CASSYSDTQYF. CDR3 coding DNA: TGTGCCAGCAGTTACTCTGATACGCAGTATTTT.